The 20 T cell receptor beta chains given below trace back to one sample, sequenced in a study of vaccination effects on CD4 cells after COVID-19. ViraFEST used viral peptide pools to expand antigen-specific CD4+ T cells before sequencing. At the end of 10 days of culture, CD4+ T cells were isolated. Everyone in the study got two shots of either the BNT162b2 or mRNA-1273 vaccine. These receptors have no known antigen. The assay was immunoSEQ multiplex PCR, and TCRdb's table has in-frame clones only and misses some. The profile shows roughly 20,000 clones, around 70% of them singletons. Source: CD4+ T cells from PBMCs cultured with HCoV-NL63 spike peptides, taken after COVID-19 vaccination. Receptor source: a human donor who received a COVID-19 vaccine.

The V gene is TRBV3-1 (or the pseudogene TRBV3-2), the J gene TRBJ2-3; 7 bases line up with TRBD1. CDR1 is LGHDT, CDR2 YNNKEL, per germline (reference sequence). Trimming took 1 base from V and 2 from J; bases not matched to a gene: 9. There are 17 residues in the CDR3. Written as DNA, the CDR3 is TGTGCCAGCAGCCAAGGACAGGGTTACCCCCCCACAGATACGCAGTATTTT. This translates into CASSQGQGYPPTDTQYF.

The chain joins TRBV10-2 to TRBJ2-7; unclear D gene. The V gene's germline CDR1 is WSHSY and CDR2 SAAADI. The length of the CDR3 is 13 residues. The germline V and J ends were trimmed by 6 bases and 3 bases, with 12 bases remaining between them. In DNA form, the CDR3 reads TGCGCCAGCAGACCAACTGGGAACTACGAGCAGTACTTC. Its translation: CASRPTGNYEQYF.

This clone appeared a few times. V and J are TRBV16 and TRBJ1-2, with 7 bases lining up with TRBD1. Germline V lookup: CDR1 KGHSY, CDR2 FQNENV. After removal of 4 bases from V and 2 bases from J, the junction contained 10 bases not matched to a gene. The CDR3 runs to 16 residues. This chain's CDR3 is CASSPYLGQENYGYTF. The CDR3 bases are TGTGCCAGCAGCCCCTACCTTGGACAGGAGAACTATGGCTACACCTTC.

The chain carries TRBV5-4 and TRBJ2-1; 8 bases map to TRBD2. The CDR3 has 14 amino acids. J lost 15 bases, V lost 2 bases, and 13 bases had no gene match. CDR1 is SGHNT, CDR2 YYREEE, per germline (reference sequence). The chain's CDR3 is CASSFEGLGTGPFF. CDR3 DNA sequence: TGTGCCAGCAGCTTCGAGGGACTAGGGACGGGACCGTTCTTC.

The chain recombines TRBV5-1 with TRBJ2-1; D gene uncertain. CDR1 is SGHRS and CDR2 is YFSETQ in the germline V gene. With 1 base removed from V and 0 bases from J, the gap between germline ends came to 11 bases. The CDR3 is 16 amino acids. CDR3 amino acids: CASSLRSVNSYNEQFF. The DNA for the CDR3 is TGCGCCAGCAGCTTGCGATCGGTTAACTCCTACAATGAGCAGTTCTTC.

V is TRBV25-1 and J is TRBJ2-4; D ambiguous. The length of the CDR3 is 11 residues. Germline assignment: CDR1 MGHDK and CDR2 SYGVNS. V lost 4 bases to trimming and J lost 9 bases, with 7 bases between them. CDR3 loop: CASSVAGIQYF. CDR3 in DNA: TGTGCCAGCAGTGTAGCCGGCATTCAGTACTTC.

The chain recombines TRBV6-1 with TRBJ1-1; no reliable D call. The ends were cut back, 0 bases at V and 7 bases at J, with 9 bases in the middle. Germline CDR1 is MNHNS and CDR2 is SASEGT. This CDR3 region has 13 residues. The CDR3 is CASSEAGIYEAFF. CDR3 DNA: TGTGCCAGCAGTGAAGCCGGAATATATGAAGCTTTCTTT.

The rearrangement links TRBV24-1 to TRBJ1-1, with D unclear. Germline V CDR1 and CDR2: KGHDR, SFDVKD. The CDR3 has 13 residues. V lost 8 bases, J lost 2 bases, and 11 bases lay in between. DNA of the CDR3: TGTGCCACCACGTCGGAACCTAACACTGAAGCTTTCTTT. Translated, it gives CATTSEPNTEAFF.

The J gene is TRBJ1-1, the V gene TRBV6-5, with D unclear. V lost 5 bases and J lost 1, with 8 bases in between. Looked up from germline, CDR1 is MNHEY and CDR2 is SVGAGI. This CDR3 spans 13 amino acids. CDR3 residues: CASSPYTNTEAFF. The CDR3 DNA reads TGTGCCAGCAGTCCTTATACGAACACTGAAGCTTTCTTT.

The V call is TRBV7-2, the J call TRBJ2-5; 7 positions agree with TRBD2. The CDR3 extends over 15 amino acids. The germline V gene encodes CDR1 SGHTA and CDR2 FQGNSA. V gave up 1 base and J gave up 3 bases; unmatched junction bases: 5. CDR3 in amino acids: CASSLVASGEETQYF. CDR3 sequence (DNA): TGTGCCAGCAGCTTAGTGGCTAGCGGAGAAGAGACCCAGTACTTC.

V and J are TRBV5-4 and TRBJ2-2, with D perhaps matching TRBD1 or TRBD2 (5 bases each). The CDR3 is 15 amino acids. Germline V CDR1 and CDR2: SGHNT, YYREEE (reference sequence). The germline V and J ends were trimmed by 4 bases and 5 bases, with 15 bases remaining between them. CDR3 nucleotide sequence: TGTGCCAGCAGCCAATTGGGACGTCTAACCGGGGAGCTGTTTTTT. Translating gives CASSQLGRLTGELFF.

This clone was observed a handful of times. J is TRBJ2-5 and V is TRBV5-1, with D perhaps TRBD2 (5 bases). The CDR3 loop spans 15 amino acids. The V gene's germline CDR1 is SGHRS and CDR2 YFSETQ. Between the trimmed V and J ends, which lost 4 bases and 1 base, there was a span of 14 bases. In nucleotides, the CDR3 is TGCGCCAGCAGCGTTGGAGCGGTTGCCCAAGAGACCCAGTACTTC. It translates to CASSVGAVAQETQYF.

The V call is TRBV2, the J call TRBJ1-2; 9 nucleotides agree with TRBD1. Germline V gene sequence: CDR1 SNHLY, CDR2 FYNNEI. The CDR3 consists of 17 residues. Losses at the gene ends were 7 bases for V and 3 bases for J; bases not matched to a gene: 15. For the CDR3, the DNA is TGTGCCAGCATCATCGATGGGGACAGGGCGTCCGACTATGGCTACACCTTC. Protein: CASIIDGDRASDYGYTF.

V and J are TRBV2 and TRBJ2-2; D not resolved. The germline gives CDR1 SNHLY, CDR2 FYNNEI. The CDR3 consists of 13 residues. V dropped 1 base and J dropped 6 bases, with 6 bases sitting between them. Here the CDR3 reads CASSEDSAGELFF. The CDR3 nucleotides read TGTGCCAGCAGTGAAGACAGCGCCGGGGAGCTGTTTTTT.

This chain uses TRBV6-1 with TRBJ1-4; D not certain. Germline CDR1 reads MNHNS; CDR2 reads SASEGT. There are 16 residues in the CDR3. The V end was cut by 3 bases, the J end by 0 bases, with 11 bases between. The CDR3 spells CASSEVGWATNEKLFF. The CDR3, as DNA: TGTGCCAGCAGTGAGGTGGGCTGGGCAACTAATGAAAAACTGTTTTTT.

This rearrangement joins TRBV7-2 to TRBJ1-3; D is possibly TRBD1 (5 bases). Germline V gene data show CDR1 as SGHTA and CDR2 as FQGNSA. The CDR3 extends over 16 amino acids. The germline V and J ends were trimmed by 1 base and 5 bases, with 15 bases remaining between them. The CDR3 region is CASSLGGPLGRNTIYF. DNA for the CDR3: TGTGCCAGCAGCTTAGGGGGCCCCCTGGGCCGAAACACCATATATTTT.

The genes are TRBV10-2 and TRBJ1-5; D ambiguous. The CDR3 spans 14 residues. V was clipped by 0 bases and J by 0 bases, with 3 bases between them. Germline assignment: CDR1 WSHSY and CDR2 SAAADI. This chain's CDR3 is CASSESYSNQPQHF. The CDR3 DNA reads TGCGCCAGCAGTGAGTCGTATAGCAATCAGCCCCAGCATTTT.

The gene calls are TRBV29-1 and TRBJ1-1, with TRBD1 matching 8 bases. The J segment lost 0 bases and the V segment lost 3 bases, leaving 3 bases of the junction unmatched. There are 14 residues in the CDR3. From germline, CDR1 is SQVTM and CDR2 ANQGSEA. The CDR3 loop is CSVDQGAVNTEAFF. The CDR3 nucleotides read TGCAGCGTTGACCAGGGGGCAGTGAACACTGAAGCTTTCTTT.

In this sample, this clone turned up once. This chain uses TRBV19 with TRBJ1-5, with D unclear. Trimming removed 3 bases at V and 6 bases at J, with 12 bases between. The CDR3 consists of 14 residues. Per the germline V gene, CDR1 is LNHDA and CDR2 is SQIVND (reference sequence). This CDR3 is CASSILADPQPQHF. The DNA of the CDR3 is TGTGCCAGTAGTATCCTGGCAGACCCTCAGCCCCAGCATTTT.

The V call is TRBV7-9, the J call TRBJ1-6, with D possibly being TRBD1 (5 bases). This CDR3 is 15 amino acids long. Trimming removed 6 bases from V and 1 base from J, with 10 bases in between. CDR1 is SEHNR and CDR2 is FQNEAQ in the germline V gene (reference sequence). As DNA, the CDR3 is TGTGCCAGCAGTTTGGAGGGGTCCTATAATTCACCCCTCCACTTT. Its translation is CASSLEGSYNSPLHF. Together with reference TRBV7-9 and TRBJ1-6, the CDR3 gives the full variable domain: DTGVSQNPRHKITKRGQNVTFRCDPISEHNRLYWYRQTLGQGPEFLTYFQNEAQLEKSRLLSDRFSAERPKGSFSTLEIQRTEQGDSAMYLCASSLEGSYNSPLHFGNGTRLTVT.